These 22 T cell receptor beta chains came from one sample sequenced in a study of blood T cell repertoires in COVID-19. Method: immunoSEQ multiplex PCR; TCRdb's copy keeps in-frame clones and lacks some. The sample shows hundreds of thousands of clones, 65% to 90% of them seen only once. The sample comprised peripheral blood. These TCRs come from a man at least 80 years old with acute or convalescent COVID-19.

This clone has more than one count but fewer than ten. The rearrangement uses TRBV11-3 and TRBJ2-1; 14 nucleotides match TRBD2. Per the germline V gene, CDR1 is SGHNT and CDR2 is YENEEA. The J segment lost 4 bases and the V segment lost 5 bases, leaving 7 bases of the junction unmatched. This CDR3 spans 17 amino acids. Written as DNA, the CDR3 is TGTGCCAGCAGCCCCAGACTAGCGGGAGGGTCATACAATGAGCAGTTCTTC. Residues: CASSPRLAGGSYNEQFF.

V usage is TRBV5-1 and J usage is TRBJ2-3; weak D call: TRBD2 (6 bases). Germline V gene sequence: CDR1 SGHRS, CDR2 YFSETQ. The V end lost 0 bases, the J end lost 6 bases, and 11 bases lay between the germline ends. This CDR3 has 14 residues. The DNA of the CDR3 is TGCGCCAGCAGCTTGGCGGAGGGTGGGGATACGCAGTATTTT. Residues: CASSLAEGGDTQYF.

The table lists this clone with a count of one. J is TRBJ1-3 and V is TRBV27; D is perhaps TRBD1 (5 bases). Per germline, CDR1 MNHEY and CDR2 SMNVEV (reference sequence). Trimming left V 4 bases short and J 2 bases short, with 9 bases between. This CDR3 is built from 14 residues. The CDR3 protein is CASSWGRPGNTIYF. CDR3 DNA: TGTGCCAGCAGTTGGGGCAGACCTGGAAACACCATATATTTT.

The chain uses TRBV4-1 and TRBJ2-7; D perhaps matches TRBD1 (6 bases). The CDR3 is made up of 14 amino acids. V lost 1 base, J lost 3 bases, and 10 bases lay in between. The germline V gene encodes CDR1 MGHRA and CDR2 YSYEKL. The chain's CDR3 is CASSQARGGYEQYF. As DNA, the CDR3 is TGCGCCAGCAGCCAAGCCAGGGGTGGCTACGAGCAGTACTTC.

This clone was observed a single time. The V call is TRBV19, the J call TRBJ1-1; D may be TRBD1 (6 bases). The CDR3 has 14 residues. The V and J ends lost 3 bases and 4 bases respectively, with 12 bases between them. Germline lookup yields CDR1 LNHDA and CDR2 SQIVND (reference sequence). The CDR3 DNA reads TGTGCCAGTAGTATGAACAGGGACCTCACTGAAGCTTTCTTT. This encodes CASSMNRDLTEAFF.

This chain joins TRBV7-8 and TRBJ2-7, with TRBD2 matching 11 bases. J was trimmed by 4 bases and V by 1 base; bases with no gene match: 3. The CDR3 contains 15 residues. In germline, CDR1 is SGHVS, CDR2 FQNEAQ. This CDR3 is CASSLGLAGGYEQYF. CDR3 in DNA: TGTGCCAGCAGCTTAGGTCTAGCGGGAGGATACGAGCAGTACTTC.

The rearrangement uses TRBV9 and TRBJ1-6, with D perhaps TRBD1 (6 bases). Per the germline V gene, CDR1 is SGDLS and CDR2 is YYNGEE. The CDR3 is made up of 13 amino acids. Trimming took 2 bases from V and 7 from J, leaving 7 bases between them. The CDR3 sequence: CASSVTGNSPLHF. As DNA, the CDR3 is TGTGCCAGCAGCGTCACAGGGAATTCACCCCTCCACTTT.

This rearrangement joins TRBV12-3 or TRBV12-4 to TRBJ2-7; D perhaps matches TRBD2 (6 bases). The germline V and J ends were trimmed by 3 bases and 5 bases, with 11 bases remaining between them. The CDR3 runs 13 residues. The CDR3 DNA reads as TGTGCCAGCAGTTTCGCGGGGTCCCACGAGCAGTACTTC. Protein product: CASSFAGSHEQYF.

This chain joins TRBV7-3 and TRBJ2-2, with D perhaps matching TRBD2 (5 bases). V was pared by 5 bases and J by 7 bases, with 20 bases between. This CDR3 contains 16 residues. CDR1 is SGHTA, CDR2 FQGTGA, per germline. CDR3 DNA sequence: TGTGCCAGCAGCCCTCAGTTGGCTAGCAGATACGGGGAGCTGTTTTTT. Translation: CASSPQLASRYGELFF.

The chain carries TRBV24-1 and TRBJ2-2; weak D call: TRBD1 (5 bases). Germline lookup yields CDR1 KGHDR and CDR2 SFDVKD. This CDR3 contains 14 residues. V was clipped by 7 bases and J by 3 bases, with 11 bases between them. The DNA for the CDR3 is TGTGCCACCAGATGGCTAGGGGACACCGGGGAGCTGTTTTTT. Translating it yields CATRWLGDTGELFF.

J is TRBJ2-1 and V is TRBV27, with D possibly matching TRBD2 (6 bases). This CDR3 region has 16 residues. Germline assignment: CDR1 MNHEY and CDR2 SMNVEV (reference sequence). V lost 4 bases to trimming and J lost 4 bases, with 17 bases between them. This CDR3 is CASSSLRRENYNEQFF. In DNA form, the CDR3 reads TGTGCCAGCAGTTCCCTCCGGAGGGAGAATTACAATGAGCAGTTCTTC.

The rearrangement uses TRBV6-5 and TRBJ2-7, with 14 positions matching TRBD2. V gave up 6 bases and J gave up 4 bases; unmatched junction bases: 5. The CDR3 is 15 residues long. CDR1 and CDR2 from the germline V gene are MNHEY and SVGAGI. The CDR3 DNA reads TGTGCCAGCAGGACCGGGACTAGCGGGAGTTACGAGCAGTACTTC. It codes for CASRTGTSGSYEQYF.

V is TRBV30 and J is TRBJ1-5; 10 bases align to TRBD1. The CDR3 contains 15 residues. V lost 2 bases, J lost 7 bases, and 8 bases stayed unmatched. Germline V gives CDR1 GTSNPN, CDR2 SVGIG (reference sequence). The CDR3: CAWSLRRDRGQPQHF. DNA for the CDR3: TGTGCCTGGAGTCTGCGCCGGGACAGGGGCCAGCCCCAGCATTTT.

This chain links TRBV5-1 with TRBJ2-7, with 8 bases matching TRBD2. Germline lookup yields CDR1 SGHRS and CDR2 YFSETQ. V gave up 5 bases and J gave up 2 bases; unmatched junction bases: 3. The length of the CDR3 is 13 residues. This CDR3 is CASSREGTYEQYF. The CDR3 DNA reads TGCGCCAGCAGTCGGGAGGGCACCTACGAGCAGTACTTC. The full variable domain, its missing parts supplied by reference TRBV5-1 and TRBJ2-7, is KAGVTQTPRYLIKTRGQQVTLSCSPISGHRSVSWYQQTPGQGLQFLFEYFSETQRNKGNFPGRFSGRQFSNSRSEMNVSTLELGDSALYLCASSREGTYEQYFGPGTRLTVT.

The chain recombines TRBV7-2 with TRBJ2-2; a possible D gene is TRBD1 (6 bases). V was shortened by 5 bases and J by 1 base, with 11 bases between the two germline ends. CDR3 length equals 15 residues. Looked up from germline, CDR1 is SGHTA and CDR2 is FQGNSA. CDR3 in DNA: TGTGCCAGCAGCCGGGGACAAGTGAACACCGGGGAGCTGTTTTTT. This codes for CASSRGQVNTGELFF.

This clone was recorded a few times. V gene TRBV10-3 combines with J gene TRBJ2-2; no reliable D call. CDR3 size: 15 residues. V was cut by 3 bases and J by 1 base, with 9 bases left in between. Germline V gives CDR1 ENHRY, CDR2 SYGVKD. This CDR3 is CAISELLENTGELFF. The CDR3 DNA reads as TGTGCCATCAGTGAACTCCTAGAGAACACCGGGGAGCTGTTTTTT.

V and J are TRBV27 and TRBJ2-2; the match to TRBD2 covers 7 bases. CDR1 and CDR2 (germline): MNHEY, SMNVEV (reference sequence). The trim removed 7 bases at V and 1 base at J, leaving 3 bases unmatched. The CDR3 is 14 residues long. For the CDR3, the DNA is TGTGCCAGCACAGGGACTATGAACACCGGGGAGCTGTTTTTT. It codes for CASTGTMNTGELFF.

The gene calls are TRBV10-3 and TRBJ2-7; D uncertain. The CDR3 is made up of 15 amino acids. CDR1 is ENHRY, CDR2 SYGVKD, per germline. V lost 10 bases and J 0 bases, leaving 19 bases between the germline ends. The CDR3 loop is CATRPQVSPSYEQYV. The CDR3 DNA reads as TGTGCCACCAGACCCCAGGTGTCTCCCTCCTACGAGCAGTACGTC.

Only a few counts were recorded for this clone. The chain couples TRBV5-6 to TRBJ2-1, with D perhaps TRBD2 (6 bases). The CDR3 spans 16 residues. In germline, CDR1 is SGHDT, CDR2 YYEEEE. The V end was cut by 0 bases, the J end by 8 bases, with 18 bases between. CDR3 DNA: TGTGCCAGCAGCTTGGCCGGGGCGGGGACCCTTCATGAGCAGTTCTTC. Protein sequence: CASSLAGAGTLHEQFF.

In this sample, this clone turned up many times. The chain has TRBV20-1 and TRBJ2-5; D perhaps matches TRBD2 (5 bases). The V end was cut by 3 bases, the J end by 2 bases, with 10 bases between. The CDR3 is 13 residues long. Germline V CDR1 and CDR2: DFQATT, SNEGSKA (reference sequence). This chain's CDR3 is CSASIRGQETQYF. CDR3 in DNA: TGCAGTGCTAGTATCCGGGGACAAGAGACCCAGTACTTC.

The chain carries TRBV4-1 and TRBJ2-3, with 10 bases aligning to TRBD2. Trimming took 1 base from V and 4 from J; bases not matched to a gene: 8. Germline values: CDR1 MGHRA, CDR2 YSYEKL. The length of the CDR3 is 17 residues. CDR3 loop: CASSQVSSGRVADTQYF. The CDR3 coding sequence is TGCGCCAGCAGCCAAGTGTCTAGCGGGAGAGTGGCAGATACGCAGTATTTT.

V and J are TRBV4-2 and TRBJ2-3; TRBD2 aligns across 14 bases. The CDR3 length is 17 residues. Germline CDR1 and CDR2: LGHNA and YNFKEQ. After removal of 6 bases from V and 2 bases from J, the junction contained 7 bases not matched to a gene. CDR3 coding DNA: TGTGCCAGCAGGCAGAGACTAGCGGGAGGGTACACAGATACGCAGTATTTT. Its translation: CASRQRLAGGYTDTQYF.